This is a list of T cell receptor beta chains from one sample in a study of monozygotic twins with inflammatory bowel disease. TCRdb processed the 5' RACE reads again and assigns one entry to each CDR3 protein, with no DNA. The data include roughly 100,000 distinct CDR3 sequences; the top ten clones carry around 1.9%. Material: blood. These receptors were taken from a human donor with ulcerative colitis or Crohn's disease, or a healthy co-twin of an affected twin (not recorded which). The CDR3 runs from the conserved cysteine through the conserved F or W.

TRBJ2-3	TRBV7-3	CASSLSSRSTDTQYF
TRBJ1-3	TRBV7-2	CASSPSGFQRNTIYF
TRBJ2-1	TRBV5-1	CASSFSGTANEQFF
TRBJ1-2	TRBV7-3	CASSLNAGNYGYTF
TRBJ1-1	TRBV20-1	CSARVPGRSTEAFF
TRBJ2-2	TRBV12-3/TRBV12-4	CASSLRKGGDGELFF
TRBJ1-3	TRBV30	CAWGTGGNTIYF
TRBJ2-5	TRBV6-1	CASSEGTLQETQYF
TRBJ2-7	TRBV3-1	CASSQGSREPEQYF
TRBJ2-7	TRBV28	CASSNIGLDSYEQYF
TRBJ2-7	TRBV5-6	CASSLDSSALEQYF
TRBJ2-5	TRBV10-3	CAIRPGQGQETQYF
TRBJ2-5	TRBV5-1	CASSRRLGETQYF
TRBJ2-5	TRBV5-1	CASSLAGVEETQYF
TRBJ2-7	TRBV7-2	CASSPWGQTYEQYF
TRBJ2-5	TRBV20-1	CSHPRGNQETQYF
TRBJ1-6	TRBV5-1	CASNRQGASNSPLHF
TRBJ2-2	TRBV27	CASSFNTGELFF
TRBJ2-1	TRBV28	CASSFRLLEQFF
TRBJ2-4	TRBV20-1	CSARDPGGGSGENIQYF
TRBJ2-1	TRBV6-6	CASTLAGGPYNEQFF
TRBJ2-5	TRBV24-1	CATSDLGWKETQYF
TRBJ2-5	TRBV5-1	CASSQEQETQYF
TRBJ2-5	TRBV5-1	CASSLAGDTSETQYF
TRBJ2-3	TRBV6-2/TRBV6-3	CASSYRIGSRTDTQYF
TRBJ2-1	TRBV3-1	CASSQRLGLAGRPFF
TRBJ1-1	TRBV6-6	CASSRGGADTEAFF
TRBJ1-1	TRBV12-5	CASGLPNRGDTEAFF
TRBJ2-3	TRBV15	CATSRDATYSTDTQYF
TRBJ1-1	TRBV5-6	CASSHYVWANTEAFF
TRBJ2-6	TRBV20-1	CSAGLRGQGIGGANVLTF
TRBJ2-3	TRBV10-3	CAISSTTDTQYF
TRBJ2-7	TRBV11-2	CASSLDLGLPPYEQYF
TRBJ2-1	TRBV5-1	CASSQAGMYNEQFF
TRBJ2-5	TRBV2	CASSEAREDHPRGMTQYF
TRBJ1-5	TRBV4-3	CASSRERTGVSNQPQHF
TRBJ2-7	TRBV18	CASSPGQGLIEQYF
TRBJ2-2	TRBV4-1	CASSQSLFSSNTGELFF
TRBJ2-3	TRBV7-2	CASTTQKTDTQYF
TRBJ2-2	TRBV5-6	CASSSFVRSANTGELFF
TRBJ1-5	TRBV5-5	CASSLRDGNQPQHF
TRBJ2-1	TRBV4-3	CASSARPSSYNEQFF
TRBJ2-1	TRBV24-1	CATSDSGFYNEQFF
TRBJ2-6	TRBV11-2	CASSLLRSFSGANVLTF
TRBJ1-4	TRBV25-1	CASSDFRQLNEKLFF
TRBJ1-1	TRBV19	CASSHLQWNTEAFF
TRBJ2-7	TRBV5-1	CASSLPSYEQYF
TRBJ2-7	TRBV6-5	CASSYQDTSYEQYF
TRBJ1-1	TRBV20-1	CSARGNRDRGSSYEAFF
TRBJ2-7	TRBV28	CASSFAYEQYF
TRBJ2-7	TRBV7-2	CASSAPGGTSYEQYF
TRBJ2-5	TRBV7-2	CASKTSGGELQETQYF
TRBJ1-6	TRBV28	CASSFRDSPLHF
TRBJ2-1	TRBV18	CASSPPDSYNEQFF
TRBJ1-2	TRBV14	CASSQVQDRRVGYTF
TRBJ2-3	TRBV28	CASGSGGVRADTQYF
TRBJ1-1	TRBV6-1	CASSPTLGTGEGAFF
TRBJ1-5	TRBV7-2	CASSLGAHQPQHF
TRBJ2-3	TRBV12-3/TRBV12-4	CASSLGLAADKHTQYF